A selection of T cell receptor beta chains follows, all from one sample in a study of monozygotic twins with cystic fibrosis. Here immunoSEQ multiplex PCR was the method, and the copy in TCRdb shows in-frame clones only, minus some. The sample consists of some 15,000 clones, about 85% of them appearing once. The sequenced sample consisted of blood. These receptors were obtained from a boy between 10 and 17 years old with cystic fibrosis. The CDR3 runs from the conserved cysteine through the conserved F or W. Fields, in order: CDR3 protein, V gene, J gene.

CDR3: CASSFWTGGSTEAFF; V: TRBV19; J: TRBJ1-1
CDR3: CASSRDGTASYNEQFF; V: TRBV4-1; J: TRBJ2-1
CDR3: CASSPDRGWSYEQYF; V: TRBV27; J: TRBJ2-7
CDR3: CASMRGTGGYEQYF; V: TRBV2; J: TRBJ2-7
CDR3: CASPSGSGQYF; V: TRBV21-1; J: TRBJ2-7
CDR3: CASSATWIGSWNYGYTF; V: TRBV9; J: TRBJ1-2
CDR3: CASSEPAGYWTSGAYEQYF; V: TRBV2; J: TRBJ2-7
CDR3: CASSEGSAGEAFF; V: TRBV10-1; J: TRBJ1-1
CDR3: CASSPSKTSGTHSYNEQFF; V: TRBV5-1; J: TRBJ2-1
CDR3: CASSFGQNTGELFF; V: TRBV5-1; J: TRBJ2-2